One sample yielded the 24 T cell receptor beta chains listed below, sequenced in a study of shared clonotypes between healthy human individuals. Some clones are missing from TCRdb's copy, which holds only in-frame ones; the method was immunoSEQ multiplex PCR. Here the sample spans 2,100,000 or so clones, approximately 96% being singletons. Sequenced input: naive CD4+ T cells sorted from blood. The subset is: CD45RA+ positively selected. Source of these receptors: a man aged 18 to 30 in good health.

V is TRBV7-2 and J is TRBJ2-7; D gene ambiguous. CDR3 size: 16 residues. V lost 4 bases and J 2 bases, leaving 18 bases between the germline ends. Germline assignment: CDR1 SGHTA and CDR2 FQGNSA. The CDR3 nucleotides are TGTGCCAGCAGCTCTCGAAAGGACGGCAGCACCTACGAGCAGTACTTC. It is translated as CASSSRKDGSTYEQYF.

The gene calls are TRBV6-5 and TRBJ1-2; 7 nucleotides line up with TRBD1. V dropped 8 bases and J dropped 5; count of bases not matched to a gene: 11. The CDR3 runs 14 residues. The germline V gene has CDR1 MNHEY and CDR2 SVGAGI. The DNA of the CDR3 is TGTGCCAGCGGGGGGACAGCGGTCGGATATGGCTACACCTTC. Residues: CASGGTAVGYGYTF.

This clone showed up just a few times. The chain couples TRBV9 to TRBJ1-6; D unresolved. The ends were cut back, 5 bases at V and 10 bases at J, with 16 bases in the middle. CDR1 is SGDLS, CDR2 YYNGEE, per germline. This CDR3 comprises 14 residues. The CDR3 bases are TGTGCCAGCAGTGCAGGCCGGGTGAACTCACCCCTCCACTTT. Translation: CASSAGRVNSPLHF.

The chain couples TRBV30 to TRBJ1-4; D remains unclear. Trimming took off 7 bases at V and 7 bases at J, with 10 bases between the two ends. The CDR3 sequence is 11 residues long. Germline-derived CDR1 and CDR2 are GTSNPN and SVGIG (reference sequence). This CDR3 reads CASWEGEKLFF. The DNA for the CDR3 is TGTGCCTCCTGGGAGGGTGAAAAACTGTTTTTT.

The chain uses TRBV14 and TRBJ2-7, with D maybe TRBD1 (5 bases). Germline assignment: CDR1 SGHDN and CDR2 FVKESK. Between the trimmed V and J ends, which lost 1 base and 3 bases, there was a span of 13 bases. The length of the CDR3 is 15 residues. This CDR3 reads CASSQGRGPNYEQYF. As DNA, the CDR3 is TGTGCCAGCAGCCAAGGAAGGGGTCCCAACTACGAGCAGTACTTC.

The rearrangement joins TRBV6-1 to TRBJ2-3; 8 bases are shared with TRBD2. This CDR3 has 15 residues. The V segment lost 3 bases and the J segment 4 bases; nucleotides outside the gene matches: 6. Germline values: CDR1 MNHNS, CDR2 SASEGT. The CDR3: CASSESGGASDTQYF. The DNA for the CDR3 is TGTGCCAGCAGTGAGTCGGGGGGGGCCTCAGATACGCAGTATTTT.

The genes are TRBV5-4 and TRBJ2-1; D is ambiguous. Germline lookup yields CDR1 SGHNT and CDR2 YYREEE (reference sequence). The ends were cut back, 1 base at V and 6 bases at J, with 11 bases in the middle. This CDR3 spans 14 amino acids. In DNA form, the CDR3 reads TGTGCCAGCAGCTTGAGTGGGAAGGGCAATGAGCAGTTCTTC. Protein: CASSLSGKGNEQFF.

CDR3 in DNA: TGTGCCAGCAGCTTGGTCACTAAGATAGGGGATGAGCAGTTCTTC. It specifies CASSLVTKIGDEQFF. The chain is built from TRBV5-4 and TRBJ2-1, with D maybe TRBD1 (5 bases). The CDR3 has 15 amino acids. V lost 0 bases to trimming and J lost 8 bases, with 15 bases between them. Germline CDR1 reads SGHNT; CDR2 reads YYREEE (reference sequence). Together with reference TRBV5-4 and TRBJ2-1, the CDR3 gives the full variable domain: ETGVTQSPTHLIKTRGQQVTLRCSSQSGHNTVSWYQQALGQGPQFIFQYYREEENGRGNFPPRFSGLQFPNYSSELNVNALELDDSALYLCASSLVTKIGDEQFFGPGTRLTVL.

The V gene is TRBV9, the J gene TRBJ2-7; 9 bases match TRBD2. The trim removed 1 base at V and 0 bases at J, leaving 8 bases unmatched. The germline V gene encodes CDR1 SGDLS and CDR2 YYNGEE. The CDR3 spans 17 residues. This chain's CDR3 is CASSVSGRFGSSYEQYF. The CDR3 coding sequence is TGTGCCAGCAGCGTAAGCGGGAGGTTCGGAAGCTCCTACGAGCAGTACTTC.

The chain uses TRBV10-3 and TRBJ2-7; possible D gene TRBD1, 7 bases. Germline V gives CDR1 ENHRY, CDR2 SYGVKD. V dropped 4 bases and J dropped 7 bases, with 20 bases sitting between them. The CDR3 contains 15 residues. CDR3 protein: CAISGPGLAGGEQYF. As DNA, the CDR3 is TGTGCCATCAGTGGGCCAGGTCTGGCAGGGGGGGAGCAGTACTTC.

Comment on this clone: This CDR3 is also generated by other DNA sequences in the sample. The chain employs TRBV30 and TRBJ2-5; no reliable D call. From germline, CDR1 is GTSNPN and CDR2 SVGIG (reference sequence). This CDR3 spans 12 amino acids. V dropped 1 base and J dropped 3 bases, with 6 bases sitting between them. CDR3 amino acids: CAWSGTKETQYF. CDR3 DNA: TGTGCCTGGAGTGGGACGAAAGAGACCCAGTACTTC.

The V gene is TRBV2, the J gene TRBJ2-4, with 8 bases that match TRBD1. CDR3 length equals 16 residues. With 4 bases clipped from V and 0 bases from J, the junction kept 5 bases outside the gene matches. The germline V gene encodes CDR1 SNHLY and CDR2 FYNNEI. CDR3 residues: CASSGDRGLAKNIQYF. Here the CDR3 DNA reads TGTGCCAGCAGTGGAGACAGGGGCTTAGCCAAAAACATTCAGTACTTC.

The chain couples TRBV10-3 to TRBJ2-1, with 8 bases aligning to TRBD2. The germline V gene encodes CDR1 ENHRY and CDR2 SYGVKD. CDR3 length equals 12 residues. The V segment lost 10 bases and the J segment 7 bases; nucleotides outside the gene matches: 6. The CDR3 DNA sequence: TGTGCCACACGGGGGGGAGTAAATGAGCAGTTCTTC. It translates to CATRGGVNEQFF.

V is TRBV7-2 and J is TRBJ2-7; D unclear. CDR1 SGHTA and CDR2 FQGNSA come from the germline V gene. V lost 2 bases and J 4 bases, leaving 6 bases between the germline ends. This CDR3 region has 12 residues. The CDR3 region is CASSLQSYEQYF. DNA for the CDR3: TGTGCCAGCAGCTTACAGAGTTACGAGCAGTACTTC. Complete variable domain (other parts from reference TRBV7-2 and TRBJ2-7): GAGVSQSPSNKVTEKGKDVELRCDPISGHTALYWYRQSLGQGLEFLIYFQGNSAPDKSGLPSDRFSAERTGGSVSTLTIQRTQQEDSAVYLCASSLQSYEQYFGPGTRLTVT.

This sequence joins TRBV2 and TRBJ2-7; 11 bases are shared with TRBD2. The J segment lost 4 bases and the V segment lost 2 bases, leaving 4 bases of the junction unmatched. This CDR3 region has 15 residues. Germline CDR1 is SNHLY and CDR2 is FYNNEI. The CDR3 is CASSELAGGLYEQYF. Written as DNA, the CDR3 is TGTGCCAGCAGTGAACTAGCGGGAGGACTTTACGAGCAGTACTTC.

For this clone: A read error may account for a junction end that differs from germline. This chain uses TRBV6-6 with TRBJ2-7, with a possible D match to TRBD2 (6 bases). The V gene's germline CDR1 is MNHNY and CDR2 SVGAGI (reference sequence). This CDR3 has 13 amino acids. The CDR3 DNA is TGTGCCAGCCTTAGAGAGGGCGGGGACCCCACGTTCTTC. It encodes CASLREGGDPTFF.

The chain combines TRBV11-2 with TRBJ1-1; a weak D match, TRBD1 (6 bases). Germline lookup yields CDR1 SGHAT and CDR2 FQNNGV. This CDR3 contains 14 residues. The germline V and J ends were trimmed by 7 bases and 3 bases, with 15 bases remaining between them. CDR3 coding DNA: TGTGCCAGCACCCTGGACAGAATTTACACTGAAGCTTTCTTT. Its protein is CASTLDRIYTEAFF.

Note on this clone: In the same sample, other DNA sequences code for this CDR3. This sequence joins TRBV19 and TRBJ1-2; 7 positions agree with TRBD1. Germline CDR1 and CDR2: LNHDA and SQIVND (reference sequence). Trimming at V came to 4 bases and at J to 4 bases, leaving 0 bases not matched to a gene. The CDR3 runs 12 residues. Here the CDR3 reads CASSTGGYGYTF. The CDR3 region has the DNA TGTGCCAGTAGTACAGGGGGCTATGGCTACACCTTC.

The CDR3 DNA reads TGTGCCAGCAGCTTAGCCCTAGCGGGGGTCCAAGAGACCCAGTACTTC. As protein: CASSLALAGVQETQYF. The chain employs TRBV7-2 and TRBJ2-5, with 10 positions matching TRBD2. This CDR3 contains 16 residues. The J segment lost 1 base and the V segment lost 0 bases, leaving 2 bases of the junction unmatched. The germline CDR1 and CDR2 sequences are SGHTA and FQGNSA.

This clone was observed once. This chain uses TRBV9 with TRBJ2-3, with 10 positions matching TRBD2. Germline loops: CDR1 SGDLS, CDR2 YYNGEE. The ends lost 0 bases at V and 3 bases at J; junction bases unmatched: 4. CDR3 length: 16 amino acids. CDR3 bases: TGTGCCAGCAGCGTAGGAGCGGGAGGGCCGACAGATACGCAGTATTTT. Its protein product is CASSVGAGGPTDTQYF.

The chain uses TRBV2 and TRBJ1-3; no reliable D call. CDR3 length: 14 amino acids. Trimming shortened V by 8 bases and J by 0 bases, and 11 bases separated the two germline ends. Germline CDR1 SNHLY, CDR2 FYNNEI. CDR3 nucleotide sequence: TGTGCCAGCTCGGTGGACTTCTCTGGAAACACCATATATTTT. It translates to CASSVDFSGNTIYF.

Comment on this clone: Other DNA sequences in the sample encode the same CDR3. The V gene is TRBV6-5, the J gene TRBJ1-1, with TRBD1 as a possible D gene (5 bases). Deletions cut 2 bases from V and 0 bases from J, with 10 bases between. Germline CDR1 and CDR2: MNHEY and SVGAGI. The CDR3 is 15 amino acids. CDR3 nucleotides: TGTGCCAGCAGTTACGACAGATTAATGAACACTGAAGCTTTCTTT. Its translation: CASSYDRLMNTEAFF.

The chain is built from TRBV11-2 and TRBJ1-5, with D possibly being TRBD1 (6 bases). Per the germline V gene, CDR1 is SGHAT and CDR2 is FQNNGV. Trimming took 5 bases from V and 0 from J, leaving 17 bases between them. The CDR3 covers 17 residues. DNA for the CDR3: TGTGCCAGCAGCCCCGAGGACAGTTGGTATAGCAATCAGCCCCAGCATTTT. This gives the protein CASSPEDSWYSNQPQHF.

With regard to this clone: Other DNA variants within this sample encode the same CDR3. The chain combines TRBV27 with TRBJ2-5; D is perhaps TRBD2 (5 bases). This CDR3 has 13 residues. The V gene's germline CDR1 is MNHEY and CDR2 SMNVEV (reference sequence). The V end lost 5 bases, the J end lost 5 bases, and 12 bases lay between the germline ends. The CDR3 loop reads CASSTGSWETQYF. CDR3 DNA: TGTGCCAGCAGTACGGGATCCTGGGAGACCCAGTACTTC.